This T cell receptor (beta chain) was captured in a study of blood T cell repertoires in COVID-19. Across the study: There were acute and convalescent COVID-19 samples, and they came from the United States, Italy and Spain. Sample material is recorded as cDNA or gDNA derived from T cells, B-cell-depleted T cells, or PBMCs.

V was trimmed by 6 bases and J by 8 bases, leaving 13 bases between them. Per the germline V gene, CDR1 is DFQATT and CDR2 is SNEGSKA (reference sequence). The CDR3 loop spans 11 amino acids. Authors' data handling: Reference gene primer amplification yielded estimated nucleated cell counts. TCRdb's copy holds only in-frame clones and misses some; the assay was immunoSEQ multiplex PCR. The DNA gave D and trimming, while V, J and clone size come from that table. Of roughly 140,000 clones listed, around nine tenths are singletons. This clone was seen more than once but under ten times. The clonotype originates from a woman aged 70 to 79 with acute or convalescent COVID-19. Material for sequencing was peripheral blood. The chain carries TRBV20-1 and TRBJ1-1, with D perhaps TRBD1 (6 bases). The CDR3, as DNA: TGCAGTGCGGGAGGGACAATAGAAGCTTTCTTT. Amino acid sequence: CSAGGTIEAFF.